One and the same sample provided the 7 T cell receptor beta chains below, sequenced in a study of spatial heterogeneity in lung cancer. Overall study findings and caveats: Higher tumor mutation counts went along with higher counts of expanded intratumoral alpha and beta TCRs.

For these TCRs, the target antigens are not known. Documented time point: sample taken at primary tumor resection. Each CDR3 protein is one row after TCRdb ran MiXCR on the 5' RACE reads. The sample yields thousands of distinct CDR3 sequences, 5.5% to 6% seen once. Sequencing was performed on lung tumor tissue, taken at surgery. The origin of the receptors is a male donor with early-stage non-small cell lung cancer.

By frequency in the sample, this clonotype is medium-sized (0.01 to 0.1%). The library was designed around alpha chains, so this beta chain is a stray read whose abundance carries little weight. The chain joins TRBV27 to TRBJ2-6; no firm D call. Trimming pared 8 bases from V and 0 bases from J, leaving 8 bases between. The CDR3 is 14 residues long. The V gene's germline CDR1 is MNHEY and CDR2 SMNVEV (reference sequence). The CDR3: CASRPSSGANVLTF. The CDR3 region has the DNA TGTGCCAGCCGTCCATCCTCTGGGGCCAACGTCCTGACTTTC.

Regarding this clonotype: This beta chain was picked up by a library intended for alpha chains and is off target, so its count carries little meaning. This chain connects TRBV20-1 to TRBJ2-5, with D maybe TRBD1 (6 bases). The length of the CDR3 is 13 residues. The germline V gene has CDR1 DFQATT and CDR2 SNEGSKA (reference sequence). V lost 1 base, J lost 5 bases, and 11 bases lay in between. CDR3 sequence reads: CSARGTDTETQYF. The CDR3 coding sequence is TGCAGTGCTAGAGGGACAGATACCGAGACCCAGTACTTC.

This clonotype was seen ten or more times. In a library made to pick up alpha chains, this beta chain is a stray read with a size that means little. This rearrangement joins TRBV11-2 to TRBJ2-1; 8 nucleotides line up with TRBD2. CDR3 size: 15 residues. V dropped 1 base and J dropped 5; count of bases not matched to a gene: 4. Germline assignment: CDR1 SGHAT and CDR2 FQNNGV. Here the CDR3 DNA reads TGTGCCAGCAGCTTAGGTAGCGGGGCCCACAATGAGCAGTTCTTC. As protein: CASSLGSGAHNEQFF.

This clonotype showed up just a few times. Being off target in a library aimed at alpha chains, this beta chain has a size of little meaning. This sequence joins TRBV18 and TRBJ2-2, with TRBD1 identical over 7 bases. The germline CDR1 and CDR2 sequences are KGHSH and LQKENI. The CDR3 consists of 12 residues. Germline trimming cut 8 bases from V and 6 bases from J; bases unmatched to any gene: 3. The CDR3 is CASQGTAGELFF. In DNA, the CDR3 is TGTGCCAGCCAGGGGACAGCCGGGGAGCTGTTTTTT.

This clonotype appeared many times. This beta chain came through as a stray read in a library set up for alpha chains, and its size says little. The chain couples TRBV6-2 or TRBV6-3 to TRBJ2-1; D may correspond to TRBD1 or TRBD2 (6 bases each). This CDR3 has 13 residues. Germline values: CDR1 MNHEY, CDR2 SVGEGT. V was pared by 8 bases and J by 5 bases, with 13 bases between. CDR3 coding DNA: TGTGCCAGCTGTGGGGGGCCCAACAATGAGCAGTTCTTC. This gives the protein CASCGGPNNEQFF.

Judged by abundance, this clonotype is medium-sized (0.01 to 0.1%). As an off-target read in a library built for alpha chains, this beta chain has a frequency of little significance. J is TRBJ2-7 and V is TRBV11-2; D possibly matches TRBD1 or TRBD2 (5 bases each). V lost 2 bases, J lost 2 bases, and 10 bases lay in between. Germline V gives CDR1 SGHAT, CDR2 FQNNGV. The CDR3 runs to 14 residues. The CDR3 nucleotides are TGTGCCAGCAGCTTACAGGGAGAAACCTACGAGCAGTACTTC. It translates to CASSLQGETYEQYF.

By frequency in the sample, this clonotype is large. A library prepared for alpha chains yielded this beta chain as an off-target read; its size is of little meaning. This sequence joins TRBV6-6 and TRBJ1-5; a possible D gene is TRBD1 (5 bases). V was cut by 0 bases and J by 3 bases, with 9 bases left in between. Germline assignment: CDR1 MNHNY and CDR2 SVGAGI (reference sequence). The CDR3 length is 15 residues. CDR3 coding DNA: TGTGCCAGCAGTTACTCGACAGATTTCAATCAGCCCCAGCATTTT. Translating gives CASSYSTDFNQPQHF.